A selection of T cell receptor beta chains follows, all from one sample in a study of cytomegalovirus exposure and HLA in healthy donors. TCRdb's table, derived via immunoSEQ multiplex PCR, lists solely in-frame clones and lacks some. Here the sample spans about 120,000 clones, roughly 82% being singletons. Sequences were obtained from PBMCs. The receptors come from a woman aged 40 to 50 in good health and CMV-seropositive. CDR3s include the opening cysteine and the closing phenylalanine or tryptophan. The D gene is left open where the match is weak. Size tells how often a clone was seen (once, few, many) or the class of an expanded clone, and some rows leave it out.

v_gene: TRBV29-1; d_gene: .; j_gene: TRBJ1-4; abundance: many; CDR3aa: CSALSGVNEKLFF; CDR3nt: TGCAGCGCCCTCTCGGGGGTAAATGAAAAACTGTTTTTT
v_gene: TRBV28; d_gene: .; j_gene: TRBJ2-7; abundance: .; CDR3aa: CASSPASSGSYEQYF; CDR3nt: TGTGCCAGCAGTCCGGCGTCTAGTGGTTCCTACGAGCAGTACTTC
v_gene: TRBV6-5; d_gene: TRBD1; j_gene: TRBJ2-5; abundance: .; CDR3aa: CASSADRGLKETQYF; CDR3nt: TGTGCCAGCAGTGCAGACAGGGGACTCAAAGAGACCCAGTACTTC
v_gene: TRBV5-6; d_gene: .; j_gene: TRBJ1-2; abundance: .; CDR3aa: CASSPRPVGFYDYGYTF; CDR3nt: TGTGCCAGCAGCCCTCGGCCTGTGGGCTTCTACGACTATGGCTACACCTTC
v_gene: TRBV4-3; d_gene: .; j_gene: TRBJ2-7; abundance: .; CDR3aa: CASSPRGSSYEQYF; CDR3nt: TGCGCCAGCAGCCCCAGAGGATCCTCCTACGAGCAGTACTTC
v_gene: TRBV6-5; d_gene: TRBD2; j_gene: TRBJ2-1; abundance: .; CDR3aa: CASSWTSGRELNEQFF; CDR3nt: TGTGCCAGCAGTTGGACTAGCGGGAGGGAACTCAATGAGCAGTTCTTC
v_gene: TRBV11-2; d_gene: TRBD1; j_gene: TRBJ1-1; abundance: .; CDR3aa: CASSHRQGVLTEAFF; CDR3nt: TGTGCCAGCAGCCATAGACAGGGAGTATTAACTGAAGCTTTCTTT
v_gene: TRBV6-5; d_gene: .; j_gene: TRBJ1-1; abundance: .; CDR3aa: CASSGRGNTEAFF; CDR3nt: TGTGCCAGCAGCGGCAGGGGAAACACTGAAGCTTTCTTT
v_gene: TRBV6-6; d_gene: .; j_gene: TRBJ1-1; abundance: .; CDR3aa: CASSPAAGNTEAFF; CDR3nt: TGTGCCAGCAGCCCCGCCGCCGGGAACACTGAAGCTTTCTTT
v_gene: TRBV10-1; d_gene: TRBD1; j_gene: TRBJ2-7; abundance: .; CDR3aa: CASSEDRVSECYEQYF; CDR3nt: TGCGCCAGCAGTGAGGACAGGGTGAGTGAGTGCTACGAGCAGTACTTC
v_gene: TRBV11-3; d_gene: TRBD2; j_gene: TRBJ2-7; abundance: few; CDR3aa: CASSRASGREAYEQYF; CDR3nt: TGTGCCAGCAGCCGGGCTAGCGGGAGGGAAGCCTACGAGCAGTACTTC
v_gene: TRBV27; d_gene: TRBD1; j_gene: TRBJ1-1; abundance: few; CDR3aa: CASRMTGLNTEAFF; CDR3nt: TGTGCCAGCAGGATGACAGGGCTGAACACTGAAGCTTTCTTT
v_gene: TRBV5-6; d_gene: .; j_gene: TRBJ1-6; abundance: .; CDR3aa: CASSSGIFFNSPLHF; CDR3nt: TGTGCCAGCAGCTCAGGGATCTTTTTTAATTCACCCCTCCACTTT
v_gene: TRBV6-5; d_gene: .; j_gene: TRBJ2-1; abundance: .; CDR3aa: CASSYSRFRLREQFF; CDR3nt: TGTGCCAGCAGTTACTCGAGGTTCCGATTGCGTGAGCAGTTCTTC
v_gene: TRBV29-1; d_gene: TRBD1; j_gene: TRBJ1-1; abundance: .; CDR3aa: CSVEVGQGGEAFF; CDR3nt: TGCAGCGTTGAAGTAGGACAGGGGGGTGAAGCTTTCTTT
v_gene: TRBV27; d_gene: TRBD1; j_gene: TRBJ2-5; abundance: .; CDR3aa: CASSLIGRGLETQYF; CDR3nt: TGTGCCAGCAGTTTAATCGGCAGGGGGCTTGAGACCCAGTACTTC
v_gene: TRBV5-4; d_gene: TRBD1; j_gene: TRBJ2-7; abundance: .; CDR3aa: CASSLPGQGTYEQYF; CDR3nt: TGTGCCAGCAGCTTGCCAGGACAGGGAACATACGAGCAGTACTTC
v_gene: TRBV7-9; d_gene: TRBD1; j_gene: TRBJ1-5; abundance: .; CDR3aa: CATGTGALGNQPQHF; CDR3nt: TGTGCCACTGGCACAGGGGCTCTAGGCAATCAGCCCCAGCATTTT
v_gene: TRBV6-5; d_gene: TRBD1; j_gene: TRBJ1-2; abundance: .; CDR3aa: CASRRQGAVLYGYTF; CDR3nt: TGTGCCAGCAGGCGACAGGGGGCCGTACTCTATGGCTACACCTTC
v_gene: TRBV18; d_gene: .; j_gene: TRBJ2-2; abundance: .; CDR3aa: CASSPEQGGANTGELFF; CDR3nt: TGTGCCAGCTCACCAGAACAGGGCGGCGCGAACACCGGGGAGCTGTTTTTT
v_gene: TRBV7-2; d_gene: TRBD2; j_gene: TRBJ2-5; abundance: .; CDR3aa: CASSQTGLAGQQETQYF; CDR3nt: TGTGCCAGCAGCCAAACAGGACTAGCGGGACAGCAAGAGACCCAGTACTTC